There are many counts of the clone carrying this T cell receptor (beta chain). The antigen remains unidentified. These data come from a study of regulatory T cells in long-lasting Graves disease. Study results and caveats: Persistent Graves' patients possessed reduced TCR diversity relative to recently diagnosed ones. With persistent disease, TRBV28, TRBJ1-2 and TRBJ2-5 were the favored segments.

CDR3 length: 19 amino acids. Per the germline V gene, CDR1 is SGHRS and CDR2 is YFSETQ. Trimming cost V 4 bases and J 4 bases; bases outside gene matches: 15. Regarding time point: newly diagnosed GD, antithyroid drugs for less than 3 months. RNA from PBMCs was the source of the TCR library. Sequencing libraries for TCR beta were prepared with iRepertoire HTBI primers and Arm-PCR of CDR3 regions. TCRdb fed the multiplex PCR reads into MiXCR, producing one record per CDR3 protein. The table includes hundreds of thousands of distinct CDR3 sequences, roughly 12% detected once. This sample also appeared in a second study, on T cells in Graves' hyperthyroidism and ophthalmopathy. That publication notes: During a first-round RT-PCR of the TCR CDR3, the HTBI primer set was used.

The chain has TRBV5-1 and TRBJ2-3, with 13 bases fitting TRBD2. Material: peripheral blood mononuclear cells (PBMCs), obtained at new diagnosis, from a patient treated with antithyroid drugs. This clonotype was obtained from a man younger than 45 with Graves disease. The CDR3 DNA follows: TGCGCCAGCAGCCCGGGACTAGCGGGGTCCCTATTTATCGCAGATACGCAGTATTTT. Translated: CASSPGLAGSLFIADTQYF.